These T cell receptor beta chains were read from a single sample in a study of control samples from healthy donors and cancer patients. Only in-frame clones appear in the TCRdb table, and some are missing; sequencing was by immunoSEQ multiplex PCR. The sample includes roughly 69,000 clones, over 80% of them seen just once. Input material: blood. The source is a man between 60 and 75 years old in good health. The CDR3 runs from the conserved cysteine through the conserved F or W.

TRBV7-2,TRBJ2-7,CASSSSGPPYEQYF
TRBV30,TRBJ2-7,CAWSVRSSGRALFSYEQYF
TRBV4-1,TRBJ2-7,CASSHLILAGKHEQYF
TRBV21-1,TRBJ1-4,CASGTVPNEKLFF
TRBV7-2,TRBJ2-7,CASSPVSLGQGPYEQYF
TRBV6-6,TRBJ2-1,CATWTSVGNEQFF
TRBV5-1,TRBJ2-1,CASSLGQICNEQFF
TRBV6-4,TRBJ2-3,CASKAGLGPTDTQYF
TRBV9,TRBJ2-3,CASSVGLAERDTQYF
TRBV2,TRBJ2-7,CASSRTGNYEQYF
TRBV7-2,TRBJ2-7,CASSPSYEQYF
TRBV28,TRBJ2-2,CASCNLRGGGNAGELFF
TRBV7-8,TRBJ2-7,CASTQGTNTYEQYF
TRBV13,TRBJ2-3,CASSFSVTDTKCF
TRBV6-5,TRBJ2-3,CASSYRGITDTQYF
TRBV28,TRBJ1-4,CASTDATNEKLFF
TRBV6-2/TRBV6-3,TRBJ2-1,CASSYPIAVPYNEQFF
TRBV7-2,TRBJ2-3,CASSLVPTPVSDTQYF
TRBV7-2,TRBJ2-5,CASRPTSFETQYF
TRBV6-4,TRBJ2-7,CASSRGDRGVPYEQYF
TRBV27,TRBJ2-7,CASSPLLRDRDTHEQYF
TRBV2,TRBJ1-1,CASSGQRMNTEAFF
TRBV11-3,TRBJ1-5,CASSYGQGGQPQHF
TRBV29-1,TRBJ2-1,CSVEPTGFNEQFF
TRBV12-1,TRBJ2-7,CASSWSHEQYF
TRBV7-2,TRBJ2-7,CASSLTSGRLGEQYF